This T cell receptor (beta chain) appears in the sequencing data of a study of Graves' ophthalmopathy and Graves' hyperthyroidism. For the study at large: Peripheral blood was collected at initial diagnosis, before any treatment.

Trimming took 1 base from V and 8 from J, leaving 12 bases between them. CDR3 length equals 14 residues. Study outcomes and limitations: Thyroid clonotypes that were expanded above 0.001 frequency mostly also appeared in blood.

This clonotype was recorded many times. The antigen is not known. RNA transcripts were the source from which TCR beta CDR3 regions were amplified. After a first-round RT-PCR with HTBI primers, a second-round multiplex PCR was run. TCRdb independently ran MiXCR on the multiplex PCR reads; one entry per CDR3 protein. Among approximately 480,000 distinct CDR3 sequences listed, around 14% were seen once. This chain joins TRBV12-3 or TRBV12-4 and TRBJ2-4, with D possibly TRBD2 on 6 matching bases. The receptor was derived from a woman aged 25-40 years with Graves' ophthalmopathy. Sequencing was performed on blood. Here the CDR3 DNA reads TGTGCCAGCAGTTTAGAACTAGCCTACCACATTCAGTACTTC. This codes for CASSLELAYHIQYF.